This TCR beta chain came from a study of shared clonotypes between healthy human individuals. Study findings and constraints: Tissue TCR repertoires likely differ from these blood-only repertoires.

The protocol was immunoSEQ multiplex PCR, while the TCRdb copy is restricted to in-frame clones and leaves out a portion. The sample has roughly 700,000 clones; 74% are singletons. For this clone: Its antigen is unknown.

Sequenced input: memory CD4+ T cells sorted from blood. Subset specified: CD45RA-negative fraction. The TCR originated in a woman in her thirties in good health.

This CDR3 is CATSQGTDTQYF. The CDR3 nucleotides are TGTGCCACCTCCCAGGGTACAGATACGCAGTATTTT. The chain combines TRBV19 with TRBJ2-3; D might be TRBD1 (5 bases). Trimming took off 10 bases at V and 3 bases at J, with 11 bases between the two ends. Germline loops: CDR1 LNHDA, CDR2 SQIVND (reference sequence). There are 12 residues in the CDR3.